The entry below gives a single T cell receptor beta chain sequence along with its context. Its antigen remains undetermined. Base-call qualities are not available, and no considerably larger clone is one nucleotide away. Reading from cysteine to phenylalanine, the CDR3 counts 18 amino acids. Left in the record is the CDR3 DNA by itself, 54 bases read in frame from the first base. Trimming leaves V shorter by 3 bases and J shorter by 4 bases, with the junction holding 18 bases beyond the gene matches. Based on the germline V gene, the CDR1 and CDR2 sequences are SGHRS and YFSETQ. This sample is part of a study of shared clonotypes between healthy human individuals (dated by TCRdb to 2018 to 2021). The study in broad terms: Three men and two women, aged 18 to 49 years, made up the cohort. Per donor, three plates each were used for CD4 naive and CD4 memory, two for CD8 naive, and one for CD8 memory. The study deeply sequenced blood TCR repertoires of five healthy adults to estimate repertoire size and the extent of clonotype sharing between individuals. Libraries were prepared and TCR repertoires were sequenced by different laboratories using diverse techniques, in order to increase sequencing depth and limit assay-specific biases. Per donor, leukapheresis produced somewhere between about 0.9 and 9.5 billion PBMCs. The investigation overall reported the following: Pairwise subsampling led to the expectation that sequencing depth would affect the degree of clonotype sharing among donors. When four donors were compared, the shared fraction of clonotypes was around 5.1% for naive CD4, 3.5% to 4% for naive CD8, 2.3% for memory CD4, and around 0.4% for memory CD8. The genetic and exposure-history diversity represented was limited by the small number of donors. Estimated clonotype richness was generally larger for naive than for memory subsets. Higher generation probabilities were observed for clonotypes shared by all four sorted-subset donors than for non-shared clonotypes. Incomplete sequencing was indicated by rarefaction of sorted-subset datasets, despite the large sequencing depth. Only blood was sampled, and tissue TCR repertoires likely differ from those in blood.

Using the deep immunoSEQ assay, multiplex PCR amplified TCR CDR3 regions from genomic DNA. Extracted genomic DNA from each cell subset was distributed evenly across all wells of several immunoSEQ 96-well plates, and each plate was treated as a replicate. For sorted subsets, each replicate PCR was loaded with approximately 200 ng genomic DNA, equivalent to approximately 33,000 T cell genomes. The purified libraries were quantified using a Qubit 3.0 fluorometer, sized with a Bioanalyzer 2100, and then quantified again using the KAPA Library Quantification kit. A separate single-read 150-cycle Illumina NextSeq 550 flow cell was used to sequence each immunoSEQ 96-well plate. The original pipeline was this. Because only junctional sequences without quality scores were contained in the immunoSEQ output, filtering matching that applied to full-length reads could not be performed. To assign V/J genes and CDR3, sequences were annotated against IMGT germline references using PyIR, a Python wrapper for IgBLAST v1.9. Reads were filtered out if the reads had weak V/J assignments (E-value above 1e-6), no CDR3, stop codons, out-of-frame junctions, or ambiguous translated residues. A V3J clonotype was defined by an identical inferred V gene, J gene, and CDR3 amino acid sequence. To compute the percentage overlap between repertoires, the number of shared unique clonotypes was divided by the size of the smaller repertoire. Richness of each repertoire was evaluated using RTK rarefaction, the Chao1 estimator, and Recon v2.1 estimates of unobserved clonotypes. Generation probabilities were computed with OLGA for all TCRbeta clonotypes obtained by the gDNA method from several donors. Imported from immuneACCESS, the table was reduced by TCRdb to in-frame sequences with V and J called. These copies leave out some clones; in studies compared against another copy, an unresolved V gene accounts for under half, and the cause of the remainder is not known. V and J calls plus clone size are reproduced from that table; the DNA served to infer D and trimming. In this sample the table shows 400,000 or so clones, about 96% of which occur a single time. The ten largest clones represent 0.25% to 0.35% of the sample.

The donors were healthy, HIV-negative adults who had no recently reported acute infections or vaccinations. Every donor was a Caucasian adult residing in Nashville, Tennessee, USA. The CD8 memory samples were a combination of magnetically selected CD45RO+ cells and CCR7-negative CD45RA+ effector memory (TemRA) cells. After blood collection by leukapheresis, PBMCs were isolated using Ficoll-Histopaque density gradient centrifugation and then cryopreserved in the vapor phase of liquid nitrogen. Purity and quantity of every magnetically sorted T cell population were checked by analytical flow cytometry. Genomic DNA was isolated from every sorted fraction and measured by UV absorbance on a Nanodrop 2000c.

Sequenced: memory CD8+ T cells sorted from blood. The sample's cell subset or site label, in plain terms: CD45RO+ cells pooled with CCR7-negative TemRA cells. This receptor was obtained from a man aged 30 to 39 in good health. The V and J genes are TRBV5-1 and TRBJ2-7; TRBD2 lines up with 8 middle nucleotides. The DNA reads as follows: TGCGCCAGCAGCTCGGGAGGGGCATTTGGGCCCTCGGGGTACGAGCAGTACTTC. Translated, it gives CASSSGGAFGPSGYEQYF.